This TCR beta chain appears in the sequencing data of a study of CD8+CD57+ T cells in acquired aplastic anemia listed by TCRdb under 2018. Study-wide context: Extracted DNA from sorted CD4+ and CD8+ cells averaged 3.2 ug, ranging from roughly 0.19 to 27.4 ug.

For this clonotype: Its antigen remains unidentified. No base quality values were provided; no much bigger clone lies one nucleotide off.

TCR repertoires of sorted CD4+ and CD8+ blood T cells from severe aplastic anemia patients and healthy subjects were deep-sequenced in the study. Ficoll-Paque density gradient centrifugation was used to isolate peripheral blood mononuclear cells. CD4+ and CD8+ T cells were sorted by FACS or magnetic beads before DNA extraction. TCR beta VDJ combination and CDR3 sequence profiling used genomic DNA as the template. An Illumina HiSeq 2000 was the platform used for TCR repertoire sequencing. As for the original processing: Repertoire assessment relied on Simpson's diversity index, CDR3 size and DJ length profiles, and TRBV/TRBJ rearrangement plots. The most abundant DNA sequence in the deep sequencing data was taken as the immunodominant clone. CDR3 amino acid sequences were checked for sharing between subjects and were compared against published repertoires and the VDJdb database. TCRdb cleaned the public reads at Q25 with fastp, built clones with MiXCR and kept in-frame beta chains. Rows merge per CDR3 protein into single entries with the most common DNA and genes. The V and J calls reflect TCRdb's pipeline rather than the authors' work. The sample yields approximately 200,000 distinct CDR3 sequences; around 66% were counted once. The ten largest clones represent approximately 44% of the sample.

What the authors observed across the whole study: Between patients and healthy controls, no significant difference in CD8+ Simpson's diversity was found (P=0.060). Roughly 31 CD8+ CDR3 sequences were shared between patients and controls but appeared highly expressed in patients and within their immunodominant clones.

The CDR1 and CDR2 encoded by the germline V gene are SNHLY and FYNNEI. V drops 11 bases and J drops 2 bases, leaving 7 bases in between. Its CDR3 holds 10 amino acids, cysteine through phenylalanine. Of all the DNA, just the CDR3 is kept, 30 bases in frame from base 1. The rearrangement combines TRBV2 with TRBJ2-7; tentative D gene TRBD2, with 6 bases matching. Input material: sorted CD4+, CD8+, or CD8+CD57+ T cells (not recorded which) from PBMCs. This TCR derives from a human donor with severe aplastic anemia or a healthy control (not recorded which). In nucleotide form, the sequence is TGTGCCGCGGGAACCTACGAGCAGTACTTC. Its protein product is CAAGTYEQYF.